Described below is a single T cell receptor (beta chain) sequence and its context. Its antigen is still unknown. This entry comes from a study of cytomegalovirus exposure and HLA in healthy donors. Whole-study findings and limits: Among TCR beta chains, those listed as cytomegalovirus-associated numbered under 200.

The PCR used 60 Vbeta and 13 Jbeta primers. The method was immunoSEQ multiplex PCR; TCRdb's version includes in-frame clones alone and lacks a portion of them. Of roughly 230,000 clones listed, more than 75% were seen once; the top ten hold around 0.22%. Trimming at V came to 4 bases and at J to 4 bases, leaving 0 bases not matched to a gene. CDR1 MRHNA and CDR2 SNTAGT come from the germline V gene. The CDR3 spans 14 residues. The clonotype comes from a girl aged 2 to 10 in good health and CMV-seronegative. Sequencing was done on a sample of PBMCs. This chain links TRBV6-4 with TRBJ2-3; TRBD2 aligns across 12 bases. CDR3 region: CASSASGGADTQYF. As DNA, the CDR3 is TGTGCCAGCAGTGCTAGCGGGGGGGCAGATACGCAGTATTTT.